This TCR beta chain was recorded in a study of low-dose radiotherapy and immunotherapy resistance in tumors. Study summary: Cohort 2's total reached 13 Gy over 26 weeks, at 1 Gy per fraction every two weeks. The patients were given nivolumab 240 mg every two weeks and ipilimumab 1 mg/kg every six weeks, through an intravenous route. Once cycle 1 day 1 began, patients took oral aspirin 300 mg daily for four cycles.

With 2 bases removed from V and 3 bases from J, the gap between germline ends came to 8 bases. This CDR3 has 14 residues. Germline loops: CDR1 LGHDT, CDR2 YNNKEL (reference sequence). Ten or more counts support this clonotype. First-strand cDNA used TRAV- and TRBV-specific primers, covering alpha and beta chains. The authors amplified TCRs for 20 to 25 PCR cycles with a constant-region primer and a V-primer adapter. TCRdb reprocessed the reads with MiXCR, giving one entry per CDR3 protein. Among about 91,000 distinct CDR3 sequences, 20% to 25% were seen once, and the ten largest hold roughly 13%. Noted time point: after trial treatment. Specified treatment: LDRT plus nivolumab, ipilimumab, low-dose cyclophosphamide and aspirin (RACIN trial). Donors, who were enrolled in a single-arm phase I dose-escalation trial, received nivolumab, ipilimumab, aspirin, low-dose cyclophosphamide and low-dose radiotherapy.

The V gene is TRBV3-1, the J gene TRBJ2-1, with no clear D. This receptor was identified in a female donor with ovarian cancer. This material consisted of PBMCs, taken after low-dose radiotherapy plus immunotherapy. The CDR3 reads CASSQFTFYNEQFF. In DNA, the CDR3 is TGTGCCAGCAGCCAATTTACTTTCTACAATGAGCAGTTCTTC.